The clone carrying this TCR beta chain was counted between two and nine times. These data come from a study of chemoradiotherapy in HPV16-positive cancers. Between the trimmed V and J ends, which lost 0 bases and 2 bases, there was a span of 2 bases. Germline V gives CDR1 LNHNV, CDR2 YYDKDF (reference sequence). The CDR3 sequence is 14 residues long. TCRdb's copy holds only in-frame clones and misses some; the assay was immunoSEQ multiplex PCR. This sample has roughly 12,000 clones; 55% to 75% occur once, and the top ten carry roughly 8%. The chain recombines TRBV15 with TRBJ2-6; D is undetermined. The clonotype originates from a human donor with HPV-associated anogenital cancer. The specimen was taken from a patient who underwent chemoradiotherapy. Here the CDR3 reads CATSRDPGANVLTF. CDR3 nucleotide sequence: TGTGCCACCAGCAGAGACCCTGGGGCCAACGTCCTGACTTTC.